Listed below are T cell receptor beta chains from one sample, sequenced in a study of blood T cell repertoires in COVID-19. TCRdb keeps only in-frame clones here, not all; method: immunoSEQ multiplex PCR. The sample lists a few hundred thousand clones, 65% to 85% occurring once. Sequenced material: peripheral blood. Source of these receptors: a woman in her fifties or sixties with acute or convalescent COVID-19. Each CDR3 is given with its conserved first and last residue. D genes are given only for firm matches. Size is stated for part of the rows, as once, few or many counts, or as a class when the clone is expanded.

>NA|once|TRBV7-9|TRBJ1-1
TGTGCCAGCAGCCCCGGGGAGGGGAACACTGAAGCTTTCTTT
CASSPGEGNTEAFF
>NA|once|TRBV18|TRBJ2-1
TGTGCCAGCTCACCACCAAACAGGGATCGGAATGAGCAGTTCTTC
CASSPPNRDRNEQFF
>NA|NA|TRBV30|TRBJ2-1
TGTGCCTGCATCGCCGGGGGTAGTTACAATGAGCAGTTCTTC
CACIAGGSYNEQFF
>NA|NA|TRBV12-3/TRBV12-4|TRBJ1-6
TGTGCCAGCAGTTTCGACGGGGTTTCACCCCTCCACTTT
CASSFDGVSPLHF
>NA|NA|TRBV27|TRBJ1-2
TGTGCCAGCAGTTCCTCTCATACTCGAGGCTACACCTTC
CASSSSHTRGYTF
>NA|NA|TRBV7-2|TRBJ2-1
TGTGCCAGCAGTTTCTCCTGGGACAAGCCCGGTGAGCAGTTCTTC
CASSFSWDKPGEQFF
>NA|NA|TRBV3-1/TRBV3-2|TRBJ1-1
TGTGCCAGCAGCCAAGTCACAGGGAAGTCTGAAGCTTTCTTT
CASSQVTGKSEAFF
>NA|NA|TRBV19|TRBJ1-1
TGTGCCAGTACTAGGAGGGGTCAGCTTTTCTTT
CASTRRGQLFF
>NA|NA|TRBV29-1|TRBJ1-2
TGCAGCGTCGTTAGGACAGCCTATGGCTACACCTTC
CSVVRTAYGYTF
>TRBD2|NA|TRBV9|TRBJ2-5
TGTGCCAGCAGCGTGACTAGCGGGAGCTTGGAGACCCAGTACTTC
CASSVTSGSLETQYF
>NA|NA|TRBV2|TRBJ1-5
TGTGCCAGCAGTGTAGCCAGGGGACCCAATCAGCCCCAGCATTTT
CASSVARGPNQPQHF
>NA|NA|TRBV7-6|TRBJ2-5
TGTGCCAGCAGCCGGGTCTTAGCAGCGAGCCAAGAGACCCAGTACTTC
CASSRVLAASQETQYF
>NA|few|TRBV3-1/TRBV3-2|TRBJ2-1
TGTGCCAGCAGCCAAGCCGGGAATGAGCAGTTCTTC
CASSQAGNEQFF
>TRBD1|NA|TRBV11-2|TRBJ1-1
TGTGCCAGCAGCTTAGCCCCGGGACAGGGGCCGAACACTGAAGCTTTCTTT
CASSLAPGQGPNTEAFF
>TRBD1|once|TRBV27|TRBJ1-6
TGTGCCAGCAGTTTTCCCGGGACAGGGAATTCACCCCTCCACTTT
CASSFPGTGNSPLHF
>NA|NA|TRBV4-3|TRBJ2-1
TGCGCCAGCAGCCAAGATAGGAGGGTCTCCTACAATGAGCAGTTCTTC
CASSQDRRVSYNEQFF
>NA|NA|TRBV5-1|TRBJ1-4
TGCGCCAGCAGCCCGGACAGCGTGGGCGAAAAACTGTTTTTT
CASSPDSVGEKLFF